This entry is about one T cell receptor beta chain. The table lists this clone with a count of one. Its antigen is not yet known. No base-level quality is on record; no much larger clone is a single base apart. TCR CDR3 regions were amplified from genomic DNA by multiplex PCR using the deep immunoSEQ assay. Extracted genomic DNA from each cell subset was distributed evenly across all wells of several immunoSEQ 96-well plates, and each plate was treated as a replicate. Each replicate PCR for sorted subsets received roughly 0.2 ug genomic DNA, equal to about 29,000 T cell genomes. The purified libraries were quantified using a Qubit 3.0 fluorometer, sized with a Bioanalyzer 2100, and then quantified again using the KAPA Library Quantification kit. A separate single-read 150-cycle Illumina NextSeq 550 flow cell was used to sequence each immunoSEQ 96-well plate. In the source study's methods: Because the immunoSEQ output included only junctional sequences and no quality scores, the filtering could not be the same as the filtering used for full-length reads. Sequences were annotated with PyIR, a Python wrapper for IgBLAST v1.9, and V/J genes and CDR3 were assigned using IMGT germline references. Reads were removed for weak V/J assignments (E-value above 1e-6), missing CDR3, stop codons, out-of-frame junctions, or ambiguous translated residues. A V3J clonotype was defined by an identical inferred V gene, J gene, and CDR3 amino acid sequence. To compute the percentage overlap between repertoires, the number of shared unique clonotypes was divided by the size of the smaller repertoire. Richness of each repertoire was evaluated using RTK rarefaction, the Chao1 estimator, and Recon v2.1 estimates of unobserved clonotypes. OLGA was used to compute generation probabilities for all TCRbeta clonotypes that the gDNA method yielded from a handful of donors. In TCRdb, the immuneACCESS table is reduced to in-frame sequences with V and J assigned. These tables do not hold every clone; where another copy was compared, an unresolved V gene accounts for under half, and the others remain unexplained. V, J and clone size derive from that table, while D and trimming were established from the DNA sequence. Counted in this sample were more than 900,000 clones; 75% to 85% of them appeared once. The ten top clones hold roughly 0.62% of the sample.

The source of the sample is a study of shared clonotypes between healthy human individuals (dated by TCRdb to 2018 to 2021). Background for the entire study: The cohort included a few men and a couple of women between 18 and 49 years of age. To increase sequencing depth and limit assay-specific biases, different laboratories used diverse techniques to prepare libraries and sequence TCR repertoires. Per donor, three plates each were used for CD4 naive and CD4 memory, two for CD8 naive, and one for CD8 memory. Per donor, leukapheresis produced somewhere between about 0.85 and 8.9 billion PBMCs. To estimate repertoire size and how much clonotype sharing occurs between individuals, the study deeply sequenced the blood TCR repertoires of roughly 5 healthy adults.

The paper as a whole reports these results and caveats: Because the study included a small number of donors, the genetic and exposure-history diversity represented was limited. Even with the large sequencing depth, rarefaction of the sorted-subset datasets indicated that sequencing was incomplete. Across a handful of donors, roughly 5.1% of naive CD4, approximately 3.5% of naive CD8, about 2.3% of memory CD4, and approximately 0.4% of memory CD8 clonotypes were shared. Clonotypes shared by all four sorted-subset donors showed higher generation probabilities than non-shared clonotypes. Estimated clonotype richness was generally larger for naive than for memory subsets. Only blood was sampled, and tissue TCR repertoires likely differ from those in blood. Pairwise subsampling led to the expectation that sequencing depth would affect the degree of clonotype sharing among donors.

The donors were healthy, HIV-negative adults with no recently reported acute infections or vaccinations. Every donor was a Caucasian adult residing in Nashville, Tennessee, USA. Magnetic negative selection was used to enrich CD4+ T cells, after which naive cells were positively selected on CD45RA and the negative fraction became the memory subset. After blood collection by leukapheresis, PBMCs were isolated using Ficoll-Histopaque density gradient centrifugation and then cryopreserved in the vapor phase of liquid nitrogen. Analytical flow cytometry was used to check the purity and quantity of each magnetically sorted T cell population. Genomic DNA was isolated from each sorted fraction and quantified by UV absorbance on a Nanodrop 2000c. The sequenced sample was memory CD4+ T cells from PBMCs. The cell subset or site label, as the study defines it: CD45RA-negative fraction. This receptor was obtained from a man aged 18 to 30 in good health. Some clones in this sample may be carry-over from other donors' samples.

The CDR3 loop reads CASSFDRGLEEQYF. The bases are TGTGCCAGCAGCTTCGACAGGGGGCTAGAGGAGCAGTACTTC. This sequence uses TRBV7-2 and TRBJ2-7, with 10 central nucleotides matching TRBD1. Reading the germline V gene gives CDR1 SGHTA and CDR2 FQGNSA. V lost 3 bases and J lost 7 bases, and the count of bases not matched to a germline gene is 6. Including cysteine and phenylalanine, the CDR3 has 14 amino acids. Only the CDR3 portion is preserved as DNA: 42 bases, with reading frame beginning at the first base.